This TCR beta chain was captured by sequencing in a study of post-analysis software for immune sequencing data. Study-wide results and limits: Patients had higher frequencies than controls of roughly 5 TRBV segments, including TRBV5-6, TRBV5-1 and TRBV20-1.

This clonotype was observed a single time. Antigen specificity is unknown. A much larger clone sits a single nucleotide away, making a read error possible. CDR1 and CDR2 (germline): SQVTM, ANQGSEA. The CDR3 is 14 residues long. V was shortened by 8 bases and J by 8 bases, with 22 bases between the two germline ends. Unique molecular identifiers were carried by the TCR beta cDNA libraries. TCRdb re-called the PCR reads through MiXCR, storing one row per CDR3 protein. This table has hundreds of thousands of distinct CDR3 sequences, around 27% appearing once. J is TRBJ2-1 and V is TRBV29-1; weak D call: TRBD2 (6 bases). The sequenced material came from blood. The TCR comes from a girl between 10 and 17 years old with multiple sclerosis. DNA of the CDR3: TGCAGCATGGCTAAAGCGTGGGGGGAAGATGAGCAGTTCTTC. It encodes CSMAKAWGEDEQFF.